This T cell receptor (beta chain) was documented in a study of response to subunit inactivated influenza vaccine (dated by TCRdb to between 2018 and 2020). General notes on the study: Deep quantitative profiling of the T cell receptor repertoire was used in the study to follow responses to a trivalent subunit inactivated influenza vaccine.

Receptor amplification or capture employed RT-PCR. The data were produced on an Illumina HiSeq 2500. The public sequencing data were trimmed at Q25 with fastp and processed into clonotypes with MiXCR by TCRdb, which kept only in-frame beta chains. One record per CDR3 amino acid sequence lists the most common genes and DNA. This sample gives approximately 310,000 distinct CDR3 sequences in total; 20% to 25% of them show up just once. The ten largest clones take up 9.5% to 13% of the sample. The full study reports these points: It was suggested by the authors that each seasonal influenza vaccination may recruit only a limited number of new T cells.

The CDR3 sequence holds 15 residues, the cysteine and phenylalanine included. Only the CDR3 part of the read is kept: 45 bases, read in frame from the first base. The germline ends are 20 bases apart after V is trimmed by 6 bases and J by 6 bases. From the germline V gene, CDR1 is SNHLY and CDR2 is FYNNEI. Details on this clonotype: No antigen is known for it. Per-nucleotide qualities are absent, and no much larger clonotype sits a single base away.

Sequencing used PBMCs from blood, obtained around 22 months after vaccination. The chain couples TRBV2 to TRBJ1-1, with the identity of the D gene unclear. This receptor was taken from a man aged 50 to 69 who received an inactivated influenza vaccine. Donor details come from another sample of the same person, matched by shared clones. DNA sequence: TGTGCCAGCAGGGAGACGGACGCCCTCCGGGCTGAAGCTTTCTTT. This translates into CASRETDALRAEAFF.